The clone carrying this T cell receptor (beta chain) was picked up one time. The data were taken from a study of blood T cell repertoires in COVID-19. Sequencing used immunoSEQ multiplex PCR; TCRdb keeps in-frame clones, though not all of them. The table shows 140,000 or so clones, with 88% occurring only once. Material for sequencing was peripheral blood. The source of this sequence is a human donor with COVID-19, enrolled during active disease. The donor label of this sample is uncertain.

The CDR3, as DNA: TGTGCCAGCAGCTCGCAGGGTGCATTGTACAATGAGCAGTTCTTC. Amino acid sequence: CASSSQGALYNEQFF. The chain carries TRBV5-4 and TRBJ2-1; weak D call: TRBD1 (5 bases). From germline, CDR1 is SGHNT and CDR2 YYREEE (reference sequence). V lost 3 bases and J lost 4, with 14 bases in between. The CDR3 spans 15 residues.